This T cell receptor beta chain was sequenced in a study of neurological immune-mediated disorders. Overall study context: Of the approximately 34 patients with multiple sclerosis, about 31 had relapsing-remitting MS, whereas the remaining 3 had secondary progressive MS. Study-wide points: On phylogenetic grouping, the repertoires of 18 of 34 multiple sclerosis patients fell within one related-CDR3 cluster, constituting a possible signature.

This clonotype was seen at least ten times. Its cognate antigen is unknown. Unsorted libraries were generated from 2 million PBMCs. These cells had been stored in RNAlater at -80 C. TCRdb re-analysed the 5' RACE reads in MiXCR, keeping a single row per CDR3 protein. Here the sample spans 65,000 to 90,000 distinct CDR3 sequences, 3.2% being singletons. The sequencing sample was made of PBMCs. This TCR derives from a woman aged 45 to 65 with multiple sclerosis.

CDR3 sequence (DNA): TGTGCCAGCAGCTTAGTTGTACGGGATCAAGAGACCCAGTACTTC. This codes for CASSLVVRDQETQYF. The chain links TRBV7-2 to TRBJ2-5, with a possible D match to TRBD2 (5 bases). Germline V lookup: CDR1 SGHTA, CDR2 FQGNSA. This CDR3 is built from 15 residues. Trimming cost V 1 base and J 2 bases, with 11 bases left between them.